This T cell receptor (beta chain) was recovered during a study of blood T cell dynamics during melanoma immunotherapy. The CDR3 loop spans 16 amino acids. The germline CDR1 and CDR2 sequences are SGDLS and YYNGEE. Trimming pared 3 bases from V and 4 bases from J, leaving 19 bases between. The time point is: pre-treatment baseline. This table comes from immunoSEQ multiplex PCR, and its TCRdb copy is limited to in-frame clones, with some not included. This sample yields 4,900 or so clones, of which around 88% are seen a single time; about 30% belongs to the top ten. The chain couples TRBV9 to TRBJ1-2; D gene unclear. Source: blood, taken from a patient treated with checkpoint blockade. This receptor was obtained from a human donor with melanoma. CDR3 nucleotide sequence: TGTGCCAGCAGCGCCCTCGAGGCACTCGGGCCCTATGGCTACACCTTC. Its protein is CASSALEALGPYGYTF.